This T cell receptor beta chain was observed in a study of blood T cell repertoires in COVID-19. Across the study: Spain, Italy and the United States supplied samples that represented acute and convalescent COVID-19. PBMCs, B-cell-depleted T cells, or T cells were the source of the cDNA or gDNA that made up the material.

Some clones are missing from TCRdb's copy, which holds only in-frame ones; the method was immunoSEQ multiplex PCR. The sample contains 200,000 to 250,000 clones, about four fifths of which appear only once. Participant-reported clinical history was the basis for cohort assignment. This receptor was identified in a woman aged 45 to 65 who had been exposed to COVID-19. The sequenced material came from PBMCs or T cells enriched from blood (not recorded which).

As DNA, the CDR3 is TGTGCCAGCAGCCTAAGACAGGGCACTGGAAACACCATATATTTT. Its protein is CASSLRQGTGNTIYF. The V gene is TRBV7-9, the J gene TRBJ1-3; 7 positions agree with TRBD1. The CDR3 covers 15 residues. The V gene end was trimmed by 5 bases and the J gene end by 2 bases; junction bases not matched to a gene: 6. Germline CDR1 is SEHNR and CDR2 is FQNEAQ (reference sequence).